This T cell receptor (beta chain) is drawn from a study of T cell responses to AZD1222 COVID-19 vaccine. Measured with immunoSEQ multiplex PCR; TCRdb has only the in-frame clones, and not every one. The table lists 75,000 to 100,000 clones, around 91% of them singletons. This CDR3 contains 16 residues. V lost 3 bases and J lost 1; bases outside the gene matches: 5. CDR1 is SNHLY and CDR2 is FYNNEI in the germline V gene. The sequence derives from an adult in good health. V gene TRBV2 combines with J gene TRBJ1-4; 7 nucleotides agree with TRBD1. The sequencing used peripheral blood, collected on day 0 of AZD1222 vaccination. The CDR3 nucleotides are TGTGCCAGCAGTGACCAGGGGGTTGTAACTAATGAAAAACTGTTTTTT. Translated: CASSDQGVVTNEKLFF.